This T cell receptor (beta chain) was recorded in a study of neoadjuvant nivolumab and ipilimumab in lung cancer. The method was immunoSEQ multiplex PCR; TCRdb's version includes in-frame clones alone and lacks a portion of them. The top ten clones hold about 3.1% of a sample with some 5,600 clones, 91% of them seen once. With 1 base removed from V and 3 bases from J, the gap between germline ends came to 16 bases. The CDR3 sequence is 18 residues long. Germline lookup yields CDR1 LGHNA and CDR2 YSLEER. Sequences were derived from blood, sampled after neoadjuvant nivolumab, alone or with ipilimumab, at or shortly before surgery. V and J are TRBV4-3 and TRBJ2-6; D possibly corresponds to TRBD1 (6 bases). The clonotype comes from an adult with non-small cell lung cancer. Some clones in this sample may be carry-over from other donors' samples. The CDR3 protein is CASSQGRWGRYGANVLTF. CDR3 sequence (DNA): TGCGCCAGCAGCCAAGGGCGGTGGGGGCGCTATGGGGCCAACGTCCTGACTTTC.